The present T cell receptor beta chain was sequenced within a study of cytomegalovirus exposure and HLA in healthy donors. Notes on the study in general: Presence/absence analysis assumed near-uniform sequencing depth across donors.

Deletions cut 5 bases from V and 3 bases from J, with 11 bases between. Germline CDR1 and CDR2: LNHDA and SQIVND (reference sequence). The CDR3 is 14 residues long. The PCR ran on 60 Vbeta and 13 Jbeta primers. Produced via immunoSEQ multiplex PCR; TCRdb's table is partial and in-frame only. The sample has about 190,000 clones; over 70% are singletons. About this clone itself: Its target is unknown.

Source material: PBMCs. The source is a woman in her twenties or thirties in good health and CMV-seronegative. This chain uses TRBV19 with TRBJ2-1, with D tentatively TRBD2 (6 bases). This chain's CDR3 is CASSRSGFYNEQFF. CDR3 coding DNA: TGTGCCAGTAGTCGTAGCGGATTCTACAATGAGCAGTTCTTC.